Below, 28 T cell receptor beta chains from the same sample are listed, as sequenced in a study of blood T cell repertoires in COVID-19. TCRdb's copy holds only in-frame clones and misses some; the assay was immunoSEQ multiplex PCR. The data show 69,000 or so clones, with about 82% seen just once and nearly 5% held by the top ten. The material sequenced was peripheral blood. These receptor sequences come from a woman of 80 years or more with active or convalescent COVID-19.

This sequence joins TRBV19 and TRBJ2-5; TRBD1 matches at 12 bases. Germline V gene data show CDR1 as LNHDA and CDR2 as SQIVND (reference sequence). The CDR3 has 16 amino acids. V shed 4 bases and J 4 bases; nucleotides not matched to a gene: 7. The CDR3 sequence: CASSSGDRGLGETQYF. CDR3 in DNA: TGTGCCAGTAGTAGCGGGGACAGGGGGCTCGGAGAGACCCAGTACTTC.

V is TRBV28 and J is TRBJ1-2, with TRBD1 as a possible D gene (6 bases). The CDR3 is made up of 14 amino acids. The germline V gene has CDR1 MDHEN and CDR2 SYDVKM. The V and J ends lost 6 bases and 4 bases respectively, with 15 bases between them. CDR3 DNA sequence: TGTGCCAGCAGAGGGCAGGGGATATCCTATGGCTACACCTTC. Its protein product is CASRGQGISYGYTF.

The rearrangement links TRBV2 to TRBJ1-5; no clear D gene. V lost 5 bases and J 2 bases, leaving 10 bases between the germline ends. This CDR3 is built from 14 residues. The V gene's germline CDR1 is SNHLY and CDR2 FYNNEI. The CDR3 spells CASSTGSGNQPQHF. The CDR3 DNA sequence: TGTGCCAGCAGTACGGGGTCAGGCAATCAGCCCCAGCATTTT.

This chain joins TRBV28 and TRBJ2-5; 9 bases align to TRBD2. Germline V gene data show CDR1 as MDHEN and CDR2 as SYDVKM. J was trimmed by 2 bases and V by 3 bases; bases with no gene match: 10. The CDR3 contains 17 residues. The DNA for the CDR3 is TGTGCCAGCAGTTTTTTAGTTGGCGGGGGGGCTCAAGAGACCCAGTACTTC. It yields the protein CASSFLVGGGAQETQYF.

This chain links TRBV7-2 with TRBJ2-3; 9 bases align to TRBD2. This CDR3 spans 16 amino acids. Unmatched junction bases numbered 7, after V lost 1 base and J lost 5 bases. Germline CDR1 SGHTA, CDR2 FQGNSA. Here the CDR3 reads CASSLDGGGAGDTQYF. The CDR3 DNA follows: TGTGCCAGCAGCTTAGATGGCGGGGGGGCAGGAGATACGCAGTATTTT.

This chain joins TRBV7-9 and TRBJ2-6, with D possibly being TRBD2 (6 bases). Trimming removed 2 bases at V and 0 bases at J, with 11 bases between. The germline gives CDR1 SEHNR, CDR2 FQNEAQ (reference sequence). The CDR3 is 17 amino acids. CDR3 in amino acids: CASSLRRGVSGANVLTF. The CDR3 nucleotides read TGTGCCAGCAGCTTAAGGAGGGGAGTCTCTGGGGCCAACGTCCTGACTTTC.

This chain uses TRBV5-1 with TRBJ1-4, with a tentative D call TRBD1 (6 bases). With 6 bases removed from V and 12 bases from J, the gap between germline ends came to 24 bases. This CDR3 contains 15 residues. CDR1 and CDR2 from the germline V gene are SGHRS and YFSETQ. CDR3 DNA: TGCGCCAGCACCCTCTCGACGTGGGAGGGGGGCGAACTGTTTTTT. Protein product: CASTLSTWEGGELFF.

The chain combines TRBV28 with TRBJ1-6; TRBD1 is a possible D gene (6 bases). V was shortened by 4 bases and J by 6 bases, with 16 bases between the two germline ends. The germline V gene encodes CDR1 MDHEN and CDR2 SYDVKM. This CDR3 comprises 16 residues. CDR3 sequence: CASSSPTGALNSPLHF. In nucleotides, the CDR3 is TGTGCCAGCAGTTCTCCGACAGGCGCCCTTAATTCACCCCTCCACTTT.

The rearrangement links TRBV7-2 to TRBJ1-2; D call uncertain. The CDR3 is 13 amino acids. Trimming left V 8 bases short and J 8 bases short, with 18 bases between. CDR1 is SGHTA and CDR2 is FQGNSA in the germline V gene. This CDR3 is CASGPSRVGGYTF. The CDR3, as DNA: TGTGCCAGCGGGCCTTCGAGGGTAGGGGGCTACACCTTC. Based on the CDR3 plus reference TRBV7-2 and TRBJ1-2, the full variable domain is GAGVSQSPSNKVTEKGKDVELRCDPISGHTALYWYRQSLGQGLEFLIYFQGNSAPDKSGLPSDRFSAERTGGSVSTLTIQRTQQEDSAVYLCASGPSRVGGYTFGSGTRLTVV.

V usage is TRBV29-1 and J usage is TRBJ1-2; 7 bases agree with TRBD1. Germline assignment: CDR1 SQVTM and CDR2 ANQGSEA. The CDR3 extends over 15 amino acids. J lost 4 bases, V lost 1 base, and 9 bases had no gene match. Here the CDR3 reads CSVEAGTERAYGYTF. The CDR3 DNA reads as TGCAGCGTTGAAGCTGGGACAGAGAGGGCCTATGGCTACACCTTC.

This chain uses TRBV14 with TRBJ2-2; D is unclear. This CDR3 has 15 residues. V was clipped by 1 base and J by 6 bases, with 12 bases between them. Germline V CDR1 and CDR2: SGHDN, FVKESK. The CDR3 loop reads CASSQAPIPAGELFF. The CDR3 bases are TGTGCCAGCAGCCAAGCGCCGATCCCAGCCGGGGAGCTGTTTTTT. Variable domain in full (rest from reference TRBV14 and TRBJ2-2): EAGVTQFPSHSVIEKGQTVTLRCDPISGHDNLYWYRRVMGKEIKFLLHFVKESKQDESGMPNNRFLAERTGGTYSTLKVQPAELEDSGVYFCASSQAPIPAGELFFGEGSRLTVL.

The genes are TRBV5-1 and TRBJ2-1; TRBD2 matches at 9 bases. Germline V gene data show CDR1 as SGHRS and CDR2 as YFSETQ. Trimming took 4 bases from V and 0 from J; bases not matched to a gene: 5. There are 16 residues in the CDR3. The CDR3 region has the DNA TGCGCCAGCAGCCCGCAAGCGGGAGGCTCCTACAATGAGCAGTTCTTC. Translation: CASSPQAGGSYNEQFF.

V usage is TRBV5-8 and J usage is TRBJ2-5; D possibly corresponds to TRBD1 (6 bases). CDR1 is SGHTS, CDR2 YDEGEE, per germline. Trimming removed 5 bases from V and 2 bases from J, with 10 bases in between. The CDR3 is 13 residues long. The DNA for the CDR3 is TGTGCCAGCAGTTACAGGGTTCAAGAGACCCAGTACTTC. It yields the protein CASSYRVQETQYF. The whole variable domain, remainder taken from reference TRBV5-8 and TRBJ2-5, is EAGVTQSPTHLIKTRGQQATLRCSPISGHTSVYWYQQALGLGLQFLLWYDEGEERNRGNFPPRFSGRQFPNYSSELNVNALELEDSALYLCASSYRVQETQYFGPGTRLLVL.

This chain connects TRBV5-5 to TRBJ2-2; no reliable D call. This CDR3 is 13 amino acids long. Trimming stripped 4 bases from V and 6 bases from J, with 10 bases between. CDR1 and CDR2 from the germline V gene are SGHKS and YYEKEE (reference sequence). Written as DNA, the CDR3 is TGTGCCAGCAGCCCCTTTGTAGCCGGGGAGCTGTTTTTT. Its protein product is CASSPFVAGELFF.

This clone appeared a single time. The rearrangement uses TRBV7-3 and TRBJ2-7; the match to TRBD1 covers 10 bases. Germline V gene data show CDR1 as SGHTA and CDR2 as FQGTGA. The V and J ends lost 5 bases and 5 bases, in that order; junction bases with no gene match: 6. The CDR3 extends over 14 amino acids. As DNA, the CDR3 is TGTGCCAGCAGCGCTGACAGGGGGCATAACGAGCAGTACTTC. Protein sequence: CASSADRGHNEQYF.

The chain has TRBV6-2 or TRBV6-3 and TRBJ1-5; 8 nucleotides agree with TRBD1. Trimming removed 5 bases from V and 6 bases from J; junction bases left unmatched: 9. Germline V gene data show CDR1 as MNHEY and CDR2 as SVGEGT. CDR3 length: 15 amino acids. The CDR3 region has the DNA TGTGCCAGCAGTGCTATGAGGACAGGGAGTCAGCCCCAGCATTTT. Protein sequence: CASSAMRTGSQPQHF.

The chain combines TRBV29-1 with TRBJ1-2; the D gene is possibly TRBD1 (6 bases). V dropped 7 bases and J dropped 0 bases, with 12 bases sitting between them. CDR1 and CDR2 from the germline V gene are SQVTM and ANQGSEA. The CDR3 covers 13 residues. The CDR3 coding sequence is TGCAGCGATACAGGGACCGCTAACTATGGCTACACCTTC. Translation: CSDTGTANYGYTF.

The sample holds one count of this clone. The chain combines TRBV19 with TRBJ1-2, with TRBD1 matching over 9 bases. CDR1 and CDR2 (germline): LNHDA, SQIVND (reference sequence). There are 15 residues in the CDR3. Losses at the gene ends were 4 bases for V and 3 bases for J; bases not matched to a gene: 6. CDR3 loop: CASSTITGGDYGYTF. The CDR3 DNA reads TGTGCCAGTAGTACAATCACAGGGGGCGACTATGGCTACACCTTC.

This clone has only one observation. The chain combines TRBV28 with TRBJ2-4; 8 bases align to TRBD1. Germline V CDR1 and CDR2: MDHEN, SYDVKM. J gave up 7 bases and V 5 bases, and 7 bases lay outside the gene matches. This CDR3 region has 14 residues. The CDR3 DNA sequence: TGTGCCAGCAGTCCTGCTCAGGGGGCGAACATTCAGTACTTC. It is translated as CASSPAQGANIQYF.

The CDR3 protein is CASSRSGTANTEAFF. The CDR3 coding sequence is TGTGCCAGCTCACGATCCGGGACAGCGAACACTGAAGCTTTCTTT. The rearrangement joins TRBV18 to TRBJ1-1; the match to TRBD1 covers 7 bases. The V gene's germline CDR1 is KGHSH and CDR2 LQKENI. The CDR3 length is 15 residues. V was pared by 4 bases and J by 1 base, with 6 bases of the junction left unmatched.

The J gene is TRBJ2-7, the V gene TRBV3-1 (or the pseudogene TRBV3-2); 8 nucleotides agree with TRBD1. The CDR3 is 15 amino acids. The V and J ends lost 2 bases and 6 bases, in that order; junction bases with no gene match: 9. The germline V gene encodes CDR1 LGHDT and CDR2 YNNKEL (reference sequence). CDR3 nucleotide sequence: TGTGCCAGCAGCCAAACCGGACAGGGCCTTGGCGAGCAGTACTTC. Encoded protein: CASSQTGQGLGEQYF.

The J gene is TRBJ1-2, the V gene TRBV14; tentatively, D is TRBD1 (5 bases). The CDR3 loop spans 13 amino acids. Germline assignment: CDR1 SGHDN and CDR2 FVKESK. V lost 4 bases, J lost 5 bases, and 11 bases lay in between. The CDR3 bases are TGTGCCAGCAGCCGGGGGGTCCAATATGGCTACACCTTC. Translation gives CASSRGVQYGYTF.

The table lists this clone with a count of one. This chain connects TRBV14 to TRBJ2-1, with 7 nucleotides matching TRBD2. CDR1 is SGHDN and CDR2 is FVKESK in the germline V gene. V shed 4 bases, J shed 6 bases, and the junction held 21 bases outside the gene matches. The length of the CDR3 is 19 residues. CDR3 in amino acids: CASSPRGRGPTSLVNEQFF. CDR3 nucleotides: TGTGCCAGCAGCCCCCGGGGGAGGGGTCCTACATCTCTCGTCAATGAGCAGTTCTTC.

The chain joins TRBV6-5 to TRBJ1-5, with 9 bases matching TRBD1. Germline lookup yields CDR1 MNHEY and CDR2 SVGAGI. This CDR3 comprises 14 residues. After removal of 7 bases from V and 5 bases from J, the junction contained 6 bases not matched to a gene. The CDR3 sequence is CASTARTGDQPQHF. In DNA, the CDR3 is TGTGCCAGCACTGCCAGGACAGGGGATCAGCCCCAGCATTTT.

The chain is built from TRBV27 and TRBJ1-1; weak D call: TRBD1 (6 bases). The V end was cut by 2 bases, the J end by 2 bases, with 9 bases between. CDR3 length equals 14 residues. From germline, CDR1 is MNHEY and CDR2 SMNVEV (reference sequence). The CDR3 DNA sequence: TGTGCCAGCAGTTTAGCCAGGGGAAACACTGAAGCTTTCTTT. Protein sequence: CASSLARGNTEAFF.

The DNA of the CDR3 is TGTGCCAGCAGCTTAGGCGGGGGCGGAGAGACCCAGTACTTC. Amino acid sequence: CASSLGGGGETQYF. The gene calls are TRBV7-9 and TRBJ2-5; perhaps TRBD2 as D (7 bases). Per the germline V gene, CDR1 is SEHNR and CDR2 is FQNEAQ (reference sequence). The V end was cut by 1 base, the J end by 4 bases, with 10 bases between. The CDR3 length is 14 residues.

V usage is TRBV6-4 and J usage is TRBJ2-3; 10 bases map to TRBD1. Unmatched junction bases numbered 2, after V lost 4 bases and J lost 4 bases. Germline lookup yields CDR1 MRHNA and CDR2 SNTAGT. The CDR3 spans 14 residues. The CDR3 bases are TGTGCCAGCAGTGCAGGACAGGGGGCAGATACGCAGTATTTT. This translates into CASSAGQGADTQYF.

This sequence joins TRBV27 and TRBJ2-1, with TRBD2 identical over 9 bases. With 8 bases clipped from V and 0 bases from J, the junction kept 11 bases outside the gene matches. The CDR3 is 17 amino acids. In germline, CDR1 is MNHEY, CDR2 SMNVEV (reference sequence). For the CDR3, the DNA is TGTGCCAGCTGGATTTATAGCGGGAGTCCCTCCTACAATGAGCAGTTCTTC. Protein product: CASWIYSGSPSYNEQFF.